The 16 T cell receptor beta chains listed next were all sequenced from one sample in a study of neurological immune-mediated disorders. TCRdb independently ran MiXCR on the 5' RACE reads; one entry per CDR3 protein. The table shows around 25,000 distinct CDR3 sequences, with roughly an eighth occurring only once. The sample taken for sequencing was PBMCs. Source of these receptors: a woman in her thirties or forties with HTLV-1-associated myelopathy (HAM/TSP).

This clonotype has ten or more counts. The gene calls are TRBV7-8 and TRBJ1-2; weak D call: TRBD1 (6 bases). Germline values: CDR1 SGHVS, CDR2 FQNEAQ. V was clipped by 1 base and J by 2 bases, with 11 bases between them. This CDR3 is built from 15 residues. This chain's CDR3 is CASSLGRQANYGYTF. The CDR3 DNA is TGTGCCAGCAGCTTAGGTCGACAGGCGAACTATGGCTACACCTTC.

This clonotype is categorized as medium-sized. V gene TRBV5-1 combines with J gene TRBJ2-2; 8 bases are shared with TRBD2. Germline V gives CDR1 SGHRS, CDR2 YFSETQ. This CDR3 comprises 14 residues. Trimming removed 2 bases from V and 6 bases from J; junction bases left unmatched: 3. The CDR3 DNA reads as TGCGCCAGCAGCTTCGGGAGGGAAGCCGGGGAGCTGTTTTTT. Translated, it gives CASSFGREAGELFF.

This clonotype was detected only once. The chain is built from TRBV5-1 and TRBJ1-3; no reliable D call. Trimming took 4 bases from V and 2 from J, leaving 10 bases between them. The germline V gene encodes CDR1 SGHRS and CDR2 YFSETQ. CDR3 length: 14 amino acids. The CDR3 region is CASSEVSAGNTIYF. The CDR3 nucleotides are TGCGCCAGCAGCGAAGTGAGTGCTGGAAACACCATATATTTT.

This clonotype was observed at least ten times. This chain connects TRBV4-2 to TRBJ2-3; 7 positions match TRBD2. The V and J ends lost 0 bases and 4 bases, in that order; junction bases with no gene match: 7. CDR3 length: 16 amino acids. Germline V CDR1 and CDR2: LGHNA, YNFKEQ. CDR3: CASSQERAAGSDTQYF. The CDR3, as DNA: TGTGCCAGCAGCCAAGAGAGGGCAGCGGGGTCAGATACGCAGTATTTT.

This clonotype was observed at least ten times. The gene calls are TRBV24-1 and TRBJ2-1; 11 bases agree with TRBD2. Germline V CDR1 and CDR2: KGHDR, SFDVKD. The CDR3 is 19 amino acids. J was trimmed by 4 bases and V by 7 bases; bases with no gene match: 17. CDR3 in DNA: TGTGCCACCAGCCTACCCTCCCGTCAAACTAGCGGGGGTTACAATGAGCAGTTCTTC. This translates into CATSLPSRQTSGGYNEQFF.

This clonotype showed up many times. The chain links TRBV6-2 or TRBV6-3 to TRBJ1-1; D unclear. The CDR3 extends over 10 amino acids. V was trimmed by 6 bases and J by 9 bases, leaving 8 bases between them. CDR1 and CDR2 from the germline V gene are MNHEY and SVGEGT. The CDR3 is CASSLRKAFF. In nucleotides, the CDR3 is TGTGCCAGCAGCCTAAGAAAAGCTTTCTTT.

The sample holds many counts of this clonotype. The V gene is TRBV20-1, the J gene TRBJ2-2, with a possible D match to TRBD1 (5 bases). The germline V gene has CDR1 DFQATT and CDR2 SNEGSKA (reference sequence). This CDR3 is 14 amino acids long. V lost 0 bases and J 5 bases, leaving 10 bases between the germline ends. Here the CDR3 DNA reads TGCAGTGCTAGAGATAGTAGGGGTACCGGGGAGCTGTTTTTT. Its translation is CSARDSRGTGELFF.

This clonotype was seen ten or more times. The chain recombines TRBV20-1 with TRBJ2-4; 8 bases are shared with TRBD1. Germline V gives CDR1 DFQATT, CDR2 SNEGSKA (reference sequence). This CDR3 has 11 residues. Unmatched junction bases numbered 2, after V lost 5 bases and J lost 8 bases. DNA for the CDR3: TGCAGTGCTGACAGGGGTGACATTCAGTACTTC. It encodes CSADRGDIQYF.

This clonotype was seen many times. The chain has TRBV5-6 and TRBJ2-3; D call uncertain. CDR3 length: 13 amino acids. The V and J ends lost 10 bases and 1 base respectively, with 13 bases between them. CDR1 SGHDT and CDR2 YYEEEE come from the germline V gene. CDR3 nucleotide sequence: TGTGCCGGCCCCGAACAGCGCACAGATACGCAGTATTTT. Its translation: CAGPEQRTDTQYF.

In its sample, this clonotype was seen many times. The CDR3 sequence is CASSLHLGAVYGYTF. DNA for the CDR3: TGTGCCAGCAGCTTACACCTGGGGGCGGTCTATGGCTACACCTTC. The chain links TRBV7-9 to TRBJ1-2; perhaps TRBD1 as D (6 bases). V was shortened by 2 bases and J by 4 bases, with 14 bases between the two germline ends. The germline V gene has CDR1 SEHNR and CDR2 FQNEAQ (reference sequence). The length of the CDR3 is 15 residues.

This clonotype was counted many times. The J gene is TRBJ1-5, the V gene TRBV6-1; TRBD1 matches 8 bases. The germline CDR1 and CDR2 sequences are MNHNS and SASEGT. CDR3 length equals 15 residues. The junction had 7 bases not matched to a gene; V was cut back by 5 bases and J by 4 bases. As DNA, the CDR3 is TGTGCCAGCAGTACCGGGACAGGCGGAAATCAGCCCCAGCATTTT. Its protein is CASSTGTGGNQPQHF.

This clonotype was observed many times. The gene calls are TRBV11-2 and TRBJ2-5, with 12 bases fitting TRBD1. V trimming: 0 bases; J trimming: 5 bases; junction bases outside the gene matches: 10. The CDR3 sequence is 18 residues long. The germline gives CDR1 SGHAT, CDR2 FQNNGV. The CDR3 nucleotides are TGTGCCAGCAGCTTAGACCTGGGACAGGGGGCCGGAGAGGAGACCCAGTACTTC. As protein: CASSLDLGQGAGEETQYF.

A note on this clonotype: Sequence at one end of the junction differs from germline and may be a read error. In nucleotides, the CDR3 is TGTGCCAGCAGTTTACAAGGCAGGGGTGCAGATAAGCAGTATTTT. Translated: CASSLQGRGADKQYF. V is TRBV12-3 or TRBV12-4 and J is TRBJ2-3, with D perhaps TRBD1 (6 bases). This CDR3 contains 15 residues.

The V gene is TRBV20-1, the J gene TRBJ2-3; D not certain. V was shortened by 6 bases and J by 2 bases, with 6 bases between the two germline ends. The CDR3 is made up of 11 amino acids. Germline CDR1 DFQATT, CDR2 SNEGSKA (reference sequence). CDR3 residues: CSAQVTDTQYF. CDR3 bases: TGCAGTGCCCAGGTCACAGATACGCAGTATTTT.

At least ten counts were recorded for this clonotype. The chain recombines TRBV12-3 or TRBV12-4 with TRBJ1-2, with 7 bases matching TRBD1. Trimming took 5 bases from V and 2 from J; bases not matched to a gene: 5. The CDR3 extends over 14 amino acids. The CDR3 loop is CASSPLTGNYGYTF. For the CDR3, the DNA is TGTGCCAGCAGTCCACTGACAGGGAACTATGGCTACACCTTC.

The chain joins TRBV5-1 to TRBJ2-7; D not resolved. Between the trimmed V and J ends, which lost 3 bases and 6 bases, there was a span of 16 bases. The CDR3 covers 14 residues. Germline V CDR1 and CDR2: SGHRS, YFSETQ. In DNA, the CDR3 is TGCGCCAGCAGCTCCCGACCCCCGGACGGCGAGCAGTACTTC. Residues: CASSSRPPDGEQYF.